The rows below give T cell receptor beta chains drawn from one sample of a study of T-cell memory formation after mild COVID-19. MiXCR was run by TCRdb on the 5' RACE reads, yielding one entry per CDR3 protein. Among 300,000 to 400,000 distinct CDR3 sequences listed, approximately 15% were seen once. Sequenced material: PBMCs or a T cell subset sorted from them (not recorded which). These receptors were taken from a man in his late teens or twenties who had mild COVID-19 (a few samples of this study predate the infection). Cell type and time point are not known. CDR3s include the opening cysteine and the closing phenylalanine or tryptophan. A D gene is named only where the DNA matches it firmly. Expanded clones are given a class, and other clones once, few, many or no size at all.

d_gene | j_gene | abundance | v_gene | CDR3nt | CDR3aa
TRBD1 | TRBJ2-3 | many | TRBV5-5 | TGTGCCACCGGGACAGGGAATGGCGCAGATACGCAGTATTTT | CATGTGNGADTQYF
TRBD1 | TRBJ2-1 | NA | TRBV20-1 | TGCAGTGCAACCCGCGGACAGGGGGCCTACAATGAGCAGTTCTTC | CSATRGQGAYNEQFF
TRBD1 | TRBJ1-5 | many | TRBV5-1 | TGCGCCAGCAGCGAGGGGACAGGGATGGGGGATCAGCCCCAGCATTTT | CASSEGTGMGDQPQHF
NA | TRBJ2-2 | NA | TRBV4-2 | TGTGCCAGCAACACGAGGCCGGGGGACCCCGGGGAGCTGTTTTTT | CASNTRPGDPGELFF
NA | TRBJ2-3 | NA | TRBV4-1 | TGCGCCAGCAGCCAAGAAGGAAGGCAGGGTGGTAATACGCAGTATTTT | CASSQEGRQGGNTQYF
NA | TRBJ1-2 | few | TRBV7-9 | TGTGCCAGCAGCTTACCGCAGGATCCCTATGGCTACACCTTC | CASSLPQDPYGYTF
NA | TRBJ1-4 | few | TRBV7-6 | TGTGCCAGCAGCGCCAGGACTACAACTAATGAAAAACTGTTTTTT | CASSARTTTNEKLFF
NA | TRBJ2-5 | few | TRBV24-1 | TGTGCCACCAGTGAAGGGTGGGGAGAGACCCAGTACTTC | CATSEGWGETQYF
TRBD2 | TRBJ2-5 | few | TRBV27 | TGTGCCAGCACTCCCCTCGGGACTAGCGGGGCTTTGGGAGAGACCCAGTACTTC | CASTPLGTSGALGETQYF
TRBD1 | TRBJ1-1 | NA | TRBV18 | TGTGCCAGCTCACCGGAGGGGGCGCGGGGGACTGAAGCTTTCTTT | CASSPEGARGTEAFF
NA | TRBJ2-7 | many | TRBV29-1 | TGCAGCGTTGTCGGAGGCCTGGGGGCTAACGAGCAGTACTTC | CSVVGGLGANEQYF
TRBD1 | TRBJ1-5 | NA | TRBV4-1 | TGCGCCAGCAGCCCACTTACGACAGGGAGTGGCAATCAGCCCCAGCATTTT | CASSPLTTGSGNQPQHF